Listed below are T cell receptor beta chains from one sample, sequenced in a study of identical twins. Each CDR3 protein is one row after TCRdb ran MiXCR on the 5' RACE reads. Of 400,000 to 550,000 distinct CDR3 sequences listed, 22% are singletons. This sample also belongs to another study, concerning T cells expressing NK-cell markers.

Sequencing input: CD4+ T cells sorted from blood. All receptors derive from a young woman in good health. Both conserved end residues are part of each CDR3.

CDR3	V	J
CSARSNWGTYEQYF	TRBV20-1	TRBJ2-7
CASSGTSGRNEQFF	TRBV9	TRBJ2-1
CASNQRDRGRYYEQFF	TRBV2	TRBJ2-1
CASSARSNEQFF	TRBV25-1	TRBJ2-1
CASSFWGTEAFF	TRBV12-3/TRBV12-4	TRBJ1-1
CSAADYPGGAETQYF	TRBV29-1	TRBJ2-5
CSARETDFGYTF	TRBV20-1	TRBJ1-2
CASSYGRNYNEQFF	TRBV6-2/TRBV6-3	TRBJ2-1
CASSVYAGGPWNEQFF	TRBV6-4	TRBJ2-1
CASIRTVQNTEAFF	TRBV6-1	TRBJ1-1
CASSNGRTGELFF	TRBV10-1	TRBJ2-2
CASSRAENEKLFF	TRBV6-2/TRBV6-3	TRBJ1-4
CSVDAGGRNIQYF	TRBV29-1	TRBJ2-4
CASRQQGSSYNEQFF	TRBV5-1	TRBJ2-1
CASSFLSSYNEQFF	TRBV7-8	TRBJ2-1
CSARTAGDYNEQFF	TRBV20-1	TRBJ2-1
CASSDLGTYTIYF	TRBV6-1	TRBJ1-3
CASSLGISYEQYF	TRBV7-3	TRBJ2-7
CASSLHTTGELFF	TRBV5-5	TRBJ2-2
CASGTTGPSGNTIYF	TRBV7-2	TRBJ1-3
CASSKKREFHEQFF	TRBV6-1	TRBJ2-1
CASSLDPLYNEQFF	TRBV7-6	TRBJ2-1
CSAPRTSNEQYF	TRBV20-1	TRBJ2-7
CASSGLGVGANVLTF	TRBV28	TRBJ2-6
CASSTTGAVNTEAFF	TRBV5-1	TRBJ1-1
CASRGSGGDTEAFF	TRBV5-1	TRBJ1-1
CARVRETQYF	TRBV9	TRBJ2-5
CASSTIMGAGELFF	TRBV7-2	TRBJ2-2
CASSLDRTSYEQYF	TRBV12-3/TRBV12-4	TRBJ2-7
CASSSMGRSSYNEQFF	TRBV5-1	TRBJ2-1
CASSWRTSGYSYNEQFF	TRBV5-5	TRBJ2-1
CASSLAQTKFRFF	TRBV7-9	TRBJ2-1
CASSISGTRTDTQYF	TRBV5-1	TRBJ2-3
CSSSLGIGVSNEQYF	TRBV7-9	TRBJ2-7
CASSYGVTYQETQYF	TRBV6-2/TRBV6-3	TRBJ2-5
CASSVQGAYEQYF	TRBV10-1	TRBJ2-7
CASSLVGLVQETQYF	TRBV7-9	TRBJ2-5
CAISEPSKGKQETQYF	TRBV10-3	TRBJ2-5
CASAGRSNEQFF	TRBV6-5	TRBJ2-1
CASSERTSGRNEQFF	TRBV12-3/TRBV12-4	TRBJ2-1
CASSLGQGEKTQYF	TRBV5-1	TRBJ2-5
CASRPRGTTYEQYF	TRBV6-2/TRBV6-3	TRBJ2-7
CASSATGGANTEAFF	TRBV5-1	TRBJ1-1
CASSLALAGGRGKNIQYF	TRBV12-3/TRBV12-4	TRBJ2-4
CASKSGPKARTGELFF	TRBV6-2/TRBV6-3	TRBJ2-2
CASSFQGPGELFF	TRBV7-2	TRBJ2-2
CASSPTGQSYGYTF	TRBV7-2	TRBJ1-2
CASSTGTANSPLHF	TRBV6-5	TRBJ1-6
CSAQISDSVNTIYF	TRBV20-1	TRBJ1-3
CSARDLRTSGGKHYEQYF	TRBV20-1	TRBJ2-7
CASIPGVAAPTQYF	TRBV12-3/TRBV12-4	TRBJ2-3
CASRWSENTEAFF	TRBV5-1	TRBJ1-1
CASSLVPENTEAFF	TRBV7-9	TRBJ1-1
CASSVGSFYEQYF	TRBV9	TRBJ2-7
CASSDGTAISGNTIYF	TRBV6-1	TRBJ1-3